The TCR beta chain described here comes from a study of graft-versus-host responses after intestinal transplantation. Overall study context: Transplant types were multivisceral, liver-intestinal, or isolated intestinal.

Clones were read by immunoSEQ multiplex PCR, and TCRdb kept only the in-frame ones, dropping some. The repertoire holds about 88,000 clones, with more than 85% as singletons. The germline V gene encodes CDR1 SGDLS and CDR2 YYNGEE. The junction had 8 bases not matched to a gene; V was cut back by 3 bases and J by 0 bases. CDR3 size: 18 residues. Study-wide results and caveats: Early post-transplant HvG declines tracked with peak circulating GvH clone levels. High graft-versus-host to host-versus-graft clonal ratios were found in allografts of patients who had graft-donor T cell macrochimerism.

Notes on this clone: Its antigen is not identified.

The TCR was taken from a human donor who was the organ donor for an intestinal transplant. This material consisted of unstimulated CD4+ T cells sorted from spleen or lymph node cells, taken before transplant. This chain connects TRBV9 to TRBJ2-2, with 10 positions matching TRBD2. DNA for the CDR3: TGTGCCAGCAGCGCCACTAGCGGGGAGCCCCCGAACACCGGGGAGCTGTTTTTT. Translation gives CASSATSGEPPNTGELFF.